The subject of this entry is one TCR beta chain. The sample comes from a study of T-cell memory formation after mild COVID-19. For the study at large: In these data, TCR clusters were largely donor specific.

Amplification by 5'RACE using constant-segment primers produced TCR alpha and TCR beta cDNA libraries that carried sample barcodes and UMIs. TCRdb redid the calling of the 5' RACE reads with MiXCR, one entry per CDR3 protein. There are approximately 570,000 distinct CDR3 sequences in the sample; about a sixth occur only once, and around 13% lies in the top ten. In germline, CDR1 is LNHDA, CDR2 SQIVND (reference sequence). The ends were cut back, 6 bases at V and 1 base at J, with 25 bases in the middle. This CDR3 spans 19 amino acids. Sequenced input: PBMCs or a T cell subset sorted from them (not recorded which). The J gene is TRBJ1-5, the V gene TRBV19, with TRBD1 as a possible D gene (6 bases). The clonotype comes from an adult woman who had mild COVID-19 (a few samples of this study predate the infection). Cell type and time point are not known. This chain's CDR3 is CASSSPGGGAGLSNQPQHF. In nucleotides, the CDR3 is TGTGCCAGTAGCTCCCCCGGCGGGGGCGCGGGTTTAAGCAATCAGCCCCAGCATTTT. Supplemented by reference TRBV19 and TRBJ1-5, the full variable domain reads DGGITQSPKYLFRKEGQNVTLSCEQNLNHDAMYWYRQDPGQGLRLIYYSQIVNDFQKGDIAEGYSVSREKKESFPLTVTSAQKNPTAFYLCASSSPGGGAGLSNQPQHFGDGTRLSIL.